Listed below are T cell receptor beta chains from one sample, sequenced in a study of T cells in Graves' hyperthyroidism and ophthalmopathy. From the multiplex PCR reads, TCRdb called clonotypes with MiXCR, one entry per CDR3 protein. This sample has roughly 700,000 distinct CDR3 sequences, with over 35% found just once. Input material: blood. Every receptor here comes from a woman aged 40 to 50 with Graves' hyperthyroidism. The CDR3 runs from the conserved cysteine through the conserved F or W. A D gene is named only where the DNA matches it firmly. Clone size is shown for a subset of rows, as once, few, many or a class of expanded clone.

V	J	length	size	D	CDR3	DNA
TRBV3-1	TRBJ2-7	14	few	TRBD1	CASSPWDREDEQYF	TGTGCCAGCAGCCCTTGGGACAGAGAGGACGAGCAGTACTTC
TRBV12-3/TRBV12-4	TRBJ1-1	11	once	.	CASSGDEEAFF	TGTGCCAGCAGTGGGGACGAAGAAGCTTTCTTT
TRBV20-1	TRBJ1-2	12	once	TRBD1	CSETGAQDGYTF	TGCAGTGAGACAGGGGCGCAGGACGGCTACACCTTC
TRBV7-2	TRBJ1-6	14	.	.	CASSLRTANSPLHF	TGTGCCAGCAGTCTTAGGACGGCGAATTCACCCCTCCACTTT
TRBV10-3	TRBJ1-1	13	.	TRBD1	CAIRDAGTGLAFF	TGTGCCATCAGGGACGCCGGGACAGGGTTAGCTTTCTTT
TRBV7-2	TRBJ2-5	13	many	.	CASSFNFRETQYF	TGTGCCAGCAGCTTTAACTTCAGGGAGACCCAGTACTTC
TRBV2	TRBJ2-2	16	many	TRBD2	CASSGTSGGSTGELFF	TGTGCCAGCAGTGGAACTAGCGGGGGGAGCACCGGGGAGCTGTTTTTT
TRBV15	TRBJ1-2	12	.	.	CATSRTGYGYTF	TGTGCCACCAGCAGGACAGGCTATGGCTACACCTTC
TRBV10-3	TRBJ1-1	13	few	.	CASRRSAEGEAFF	TGTGCCAGCCGGAGGTCGGCTGAGGGGGAAGCTTTCTTT
TRBV7-3	TRBJ1-1	13	many	.	CASSPRGSPEAFF	TGTGCCAGCAGCCCAAGGGGCTCACCTGAAGCTTTCTTT
TRBV6-2/TRBV6-3	TRBJ1-6	16	.	TRBD1	CASRSVQGAARTPLHF	TGTGCCAGCAGATCGGTACAGGGGGCTGCGAGGACACCCCTCCACTTT
TRBV7-2	TRBJ2-7	14	many	TRBD2	CASSPGRGPYEQYF	TGTGCCAGCAGCCCGGGGAGGGGACCCTACGAGCAGTACTTC
TRBV29-1	TRBJ1-5	14	many	TRBD1	CSVADRGIGQPQHF	TGCAGCGTTGCGGACAGGGGGATTGGTCAGCCCCAGCATTTT
TRBV4-3	TRBJ2-5	16	few	.	CASSQARSAGMGTQYF	TGCGCCAGCAGCCAGGCAAGATCCGCGGGGATGGGGACCCAGTACTTC
TRBV6-5	TRBJ2-5	15	.	TRBD2	CASSYSSGGVETQYF	TGTGCCAGCAGTTACTCAAGCGGGGGAGTCGAGACCCAGTACTTC
TRBV29-1	TRBJ2-7	13	.	TRBD2	CSVGSGIDNEQYF	TGCAGCGTTGGGAGCGGGATCGACAATGAGCAGTACTTC
TRBV5-6	TRBJ1-1	15	many	.	CASSLGGQGRTEAFF	TGTGCCAGCAGCCTTGGAGGTCAGGGGCGAACTGAAGCTTTCTTT
TRBV3-1	TRBJ1-1	17	few	TRBD1	CASSPTWTGDMNTEAFF	TGTGCCAGCAGCCCAACTTGGACAGGCGACATGAACACTGAAGCTTTCTTT
TRBV29-1	TRBJ2-2	15	few	.	CSVGRDGVVTGELFF	TGCAGCGTTGGAAGGGACGGCGTAGTCACCGGGGAGCTGTTTTTT
TRBV19	TRBJ2-2	11	many	.	CASANTGELFF	TGTGCCAGTGCCAACACCGGGGAGCTGTTTTTT
TRBV11-2	TRBJ2-2	15	few	TRBD1	CASSPMTGITGELFF	TGTGCCAGCAGCCCCATGACAGGGATCACCGGGGAGCTGTTTTTT
TRBV7-3	TRBJ2-2	16	.	TRBD1	CASSLSGTGMTGELFF	TGTGCCAGCAGCTTAAGCGGGACAGGGATGACCGGGGAGCTGTTTTTT
TRBV7-9	TRBJ2-7	13	.	.	CASSRTGNYEQYF	TGTGCCAGCAGTCGAACCGGGAACTACGAGCAGTACTTC
TRBV19	TRBJ2-7	12	.	.	CATRGGVHGQYF	TGTGCCACTAGAGGGGGGGTCCACGGGCAGTACTTC
TRBV4-1	TRBJ1-2	14	.	TRBD1	CASSPLGQAYGYTF	TGCGCCAGCAGCCCCCTGGGACAGGCCTATGGCTACACCTTC
TRBV10-1	TRBJ1-2	14	many	TRBD1	CASSAGTGDYGYTF	TGCGCCAGCAGTGCCGGGACAGGAGATTATGGCTACACCTTC
TRBV12-3/TRBV12-4	TRBJ1-5	16	few	.	CASSLRGVISNQPQHF	TGTGCCAGCAGCCTAAGGGGGGTAATTAGCAATCAGCCCCAGCATTTT
TRBV7-9	TRBJ2-7	15	.	.	CASSQDQDASYEQYF	TGTGCCAGCAGCCAAGACCAGGACGCCTCCTACGAGCAGTACTTC
TRBV11-2	TRBJ2-7	16	.	TRBD1	CASSSGDRGLFGEQYF	TGTGCCAGCAGCTCAGGGGACAGGGGGCTATTCGGCGAGCAGTACTTC
TRBV10-3	TRBJ2-6	17	.	TRBD1	CAIKAGTGPFRANVLTF	TGTGCCATCAAGGCCGGGACAGGGCCCTTTCGGGCCAACGTCCTGACTTTC
TRBV7-9	TRBJ2-7	17	many	.	CASSSLTTGTETYEQYF	TGTGCCAGCAGCTCCCTGACAACCGGGACCGAGACCTACGAGCAGTACTTC
TRBV19	TRBJ1-5	15	few	.	CATYGSGAGNQPQHF	TGTGCCACCTACGGTAGTGGCGCTGGCAATCAGCCCCAGCATTTT
TRBV20-1	TRBJ1-2	17	.	.	CSARDQRLGTQIYGYTF	TGCAGTGCTAGAGATCAACGTTTAGGGACACAAATTTATGGCTACACCTTC
TRBV2	TRBJ2-7	15	.	TRBD2	CASTGREGLSYEQYF	TGTGCCAGCACCGGTCGGGAGGGACTTTCCTACGAGCAGTACTTC
TRBV7-8	TRBJ2-5	13	.	.	CAGSYGGSEAQYF	TGTGCCGGCAGTTACGGTGGTTCGGAGGCCCAGTACTTC
TRBV10-2	TRBJ1-3	16	many	TRBD1	CASSDRTGNSGNTIYF	TGCGCCAGCAGTGACAGGACAGGGAACTCTGGAAACACCATATATTTT
TRBV20-1	TRBJ1-4	13	many	TRBD1	CSAGQGWYEKLFF	TGCAGTGCTGGACAGGGTTGGTACGAAAAACTGTTTTTT
TRBV2	TRBJ1-2	14	many	TRBD1	CAERGGGGWKGYTF	TGTGCCGAAAGGGGGGGAGGGGGCTGGAAAGGCTACACCTTC
TRBV5-8	TRBJ1-1	14	many	TRBD1	CASSPAGTGTEAFF	TGTGCCAGCAGCCCCGCCGGGACAGGGACTGAAGCTTTCTTT
TRBV6-5	TRBJ2-7	16	.	TRBD2	CASSLSGTSLSYEQYF	TGTGCCAGCAGTTTGTCCGGGACTAGCCTCTCCTACGAGCAGTACTTC
TRBV5-1	TRBJ2-7	12	few	.	CASSLPGREQYF	TGCGCCAGCAGCTTGCCAGGGAGGGAGCAGTACTTC
TRBV10-3	TRBJ1-4	13	.	TRBD1	CASEGQENEKLFF	TGTGCCAGCGAGGGACAGGAAAATGAAAAACTGTTTTTT
TRBV7-9	TRBJ1-6	16	.	TRBD1	CASSTTGGNPNSPLHF	TGTGCCAGCTCGACAACAGGGGGCAACCCTAATTCACCCCTCCACTTT
TRBV7-9	TRBJ1-5	18	.	TRBD1	CASRQDRGDSGGNQPQHF	TGTGCCAGCAGGCAAGACAGGGGCGACTCGGGTGGCAATCAGCCCCAGCATTTT
TRBV29-1	TRBJ1-2	8	.	.	CSVVWDTF	TGCAGCGTTGTTTGGGACACCTTC
TRBV7-2	TRBJ1-2	16	many	.	CASSPISGPANYGYTF	TGTGCCAGCAGCCCCATCTCGGGACCCGCTAACTATGGCTACACCTTC
TRBV15	TRBJ2-5	15	many	.	CATSRTSGDLETQYF	TGTGCCACCAGCAGAACCTCAGGGGATTTGGAGACCCAGTACTTC
TRBV19	TRBJ1-3	11	many	.	CASSRADTIYF	TGTGCCAGTAGTCGCGCTGACACCATATATTTT
TRBV10-1	TRBJ1-2	14	many	TRBD1	CASSRVGQVYGYTF	TGCGCCAGCAGCCGGGTGGGACAGGTTTATGGCTACACCTTC
TRBV6-6	TRBJ2-5	16	few	TRBD1	CASRGLGTGPEETQYF	TGTGCCAGCAGGGGTCTTGGGACAGGCCCTGAAGAGACCCAGTACTTC
TRBV15	TRBJ1-2	14	once	.	CATSSSIGLTGYTF	TGTGCCACCAGCAGCTCTATAGGCCTGACTGGCTACACCTTC
TRBV7-2	TRBJ2-7	19	many	TRBD2	CASSLWTSGGAGPRGEQYF	TGTGCCAGCAGCTTATGGACTAGCGGGGGGGCGGGACCGCGTGGCGAGCAGTACTTC
TRBV7-9	TRBJ1-1	17	few	TRBD1	CASSFIRGTDMNTEAFF	TGTGCCAGCAGCTTCATTAGGGGGACAGATATGAACACTGAAGCTTTCTTT